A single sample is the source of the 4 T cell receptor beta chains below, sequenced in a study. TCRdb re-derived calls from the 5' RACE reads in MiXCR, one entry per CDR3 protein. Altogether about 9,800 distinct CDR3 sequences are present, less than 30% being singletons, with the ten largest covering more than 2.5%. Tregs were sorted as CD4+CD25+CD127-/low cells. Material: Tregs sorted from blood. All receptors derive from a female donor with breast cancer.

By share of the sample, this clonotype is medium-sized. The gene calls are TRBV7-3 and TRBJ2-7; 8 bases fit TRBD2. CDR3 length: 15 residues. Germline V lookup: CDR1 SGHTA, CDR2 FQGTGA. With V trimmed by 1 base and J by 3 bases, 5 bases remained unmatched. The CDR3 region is CASSLNPSGYYEQYF. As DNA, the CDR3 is TGTGCCAGCAGCTTAAATCCTAGCGGGTACTACGAGCAGTACTTC. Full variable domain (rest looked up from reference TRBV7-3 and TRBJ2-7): GAGVSQTPSNKVTEKGKYVELRCDPISGHTALYWYRQSLGQGPEFLIYFQGTGAADDSGLPNDRFFAVRPEGSVSTLKIQRTERGDSAVYLCASSLNPSGYYEQYFGPGTRLTVT.

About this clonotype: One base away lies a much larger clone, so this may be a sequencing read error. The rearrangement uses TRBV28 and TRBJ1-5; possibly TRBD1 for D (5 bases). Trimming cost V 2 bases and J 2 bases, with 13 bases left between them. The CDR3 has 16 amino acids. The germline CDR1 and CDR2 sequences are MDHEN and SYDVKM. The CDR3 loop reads CASSLEVTDRNQPQHF. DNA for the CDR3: TGTGCCAGCAGTTTAGAGGTGACAGATCGCAATCAGCCCCAGCATTTT.

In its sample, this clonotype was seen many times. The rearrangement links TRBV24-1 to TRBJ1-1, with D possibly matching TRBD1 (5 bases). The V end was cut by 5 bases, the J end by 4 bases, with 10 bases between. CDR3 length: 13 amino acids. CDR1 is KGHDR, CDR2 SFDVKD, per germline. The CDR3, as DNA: TGTGCCACCAGTGCGGGGGGGGGCACTGAAGCTTTCTTT. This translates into CATSAGGGTEAFF.

The DNA of the CDR3 is TGTGCCAGCAGCCAAGTCACGATAACCACAGATACGCAGTATTTT. It encodes CASSQVTITTDTQYF. The chain couples TRBV14 to TRBJ2-3, with unresolved D. This CDR3 spans 15 amino acids. Germline V gene sequence: CDR1 SGHDN, CDR2 FVKESK. Trimming took 1 base from V and 2 from J, leaving 10 bases between them.